The table lists the clone carrying this TCR beta chain with a few counts. This specimen belongs to a study of blood T cell repertoires in COVID-19. V lost 8 bases, J lost 8 bases, and 11 bases stayed unmatched. The CDR3 runs to 14 residues. Per germline, CDR1 MNHEY and CDR2 SVGAGI. Sequencing used immunoSEQ multiplex PCR; TCRdb keeps in-frame clones, though not all of them. This table holds around 110,000 clones, around 80% found once. The chain is built from TRBV6-5 and TRBJ2-1; the match to TRBD1 covers 8 bases. The receptor was isolated from a man aged 65 to 85 with active or convalescent COVID-19. Sequencing input: peripheral blood. The CDR3: CASHTGQGADEQFF. The DNA for the CDR3 is TGTGCCAGCCATACAGGCCAGGGGGCTGATGAGCAGTTCTTC.